Following are 25 T cell receptor beta chains from one sample sequenced in a study of cytomegalovirus exposure and HLA in healthy donors. PCR involved 60 Vbeta and 13 Jbeta primers. Repertoires were generated with immunoSEQ multiplex PCR, while TCRdb's copy carries only in-frame clones and drops some. The sample yields 55,000 to 70,000 clones, roughly 74% seen once. Material for sequencing was PBMCs. These receptor sequences come from a woman aged 60 to 75 in good health and CMV-seropositive.

V and J are TRBV18 and TRBJ1-2; maybe TRBD1 (5 bases). Per germline, CDR1 KGHSH and CDR2 LQKENI. The CDR3 length is 14 residues. With 2 bases removed from V and 6 bases from J, the gap between germline ends came to 13 bases. The CDR3 sequence is CASSPSAGRNGYTF. Written as DNA, the CDR3 is TGTGCCAGCTCACCATCGGCAGGGCGGAATGGCTACACCTTC.

This chain connects TRBV29-1 to TRBJ1-2; D is ambiguous. This CDR3 is built from 13 residues. Trimming pared 6 bases from V and 0 bases from J, leaving 11 bases between. CDR1 and CDR2 (germline): SQVTM, ANQGSEA. The chain's CDR3 is CSVEGWANYGYTF. As DNA, the CDR3 is TGCAGCGTGGAGGGTTGGGCTAACTATGGCTACACCTTC.

This chain connects TRBV5-1 to TRBJ1-2; weak D call: TRBD1 (5 bases). Germline V gives CDR1 SGHRS, CDR2 YFSETQ. The CDR3 length is 14 residues. Trimming pared 7 bases from V and 4 bases from J, leaving 17 bases between. This CDR3 is CASAWAGPTYGYTF. CDR3 bases: TGCGCCAGCGCCTGGGCAGGGCCGACCTATGGCTACACCTTC.

This clone was counted between two and nine times. The V call is TRBV29-1, the J call TRBJ2-3; weak D call: TRBD1 (5 bases). The CDR3 loop spans 15 amino acids. Germline V gene data show CDR1 as SQVTM and CDR2 as ANQGSEA. V shed 0 bases and J shed 5 bases, with 15 bases lying between them. CDR3 amino acids: CSVEEGKGVGDTQYF. In DNA form, the CDR3 reads TGCAGCGTTGAAGAAGGTAAAGGGGTTGGAGATACGCAGTATTTT.

The chain has TRBV11-2 and TRBJ2-7; 11 bases fit TRBD1. The length of the CDR3 is 16 residues. Germline CDR1 and CDR2: SGHAT and FQNNGV. V trimming: 2 bases; J trimming: 7 bases; junction bases outside the gene matches: 10. Written as DNA, the CDR3 is TGTGCCAGCAGCTTAATGGCGGGACAGGGGGGTTATGAGCAGTACTTC. As protein: CASSLMAGQGGYEQYF.

The V call is TRBV9, the J call TRBJ1-5, with TRBD1 matching over 9 bases. Germline CDR1 SGDLS, CDR2 YYNGEE. J was trimmed by 3 bases and V by 2 bases; bases with no gene match: 3. This CDR3 contains 15 residues. CDR3 bases: TGTGCCAGCAGCGTGGGACAGGGTCCCAATCAGCCCCAGCATTTT. Protein sequence: CASSVGQGPNQPQHF.

V is TRBV19 and J is TRBJ1-1, with D maybe TRBD1 (6 bases). Trimming took 6 bases from V and 0 from J, leaving 11 bases between them. In germline, CDR1 is LNHDA, CDR2 SQIVND (reference sequence). The CDR3 contains 14 residues. The CDR3 DNA reads as TGTGCCAGTAGACCGGACAGTCTGAACACTGAAGCTTTCTTT. It specifies CASRPDSLNTEAFF.

The V and J genes are TRBV19 and TRBJ1-2; D not resolved. V lost 1 base to trimming and J lost 2 bases, with 8 bases between them. Per the germline V gene, CDR1 is LNHDA and CDR2 is SQIVND (reference sequence). The CDR3 is 14 residues long. The CDR3 is CASSIGGINYGYTF. DNA of the CDR3: TGTGCCAGTAGTATAGGAGGGATCAACTATGGCTACACCTTC.

This clone has more than one count but fewer than ten. The chain employs TRBV5-4 and TRBJ1-4; D remains ambiguous. The CDR3 covers 12 residues. Looked up from germline, CDR1 is SGHNT and CDR2 is YYREEE (reference sequence). Between the trimmed V and J ends, which lost 1 base and 8 bases, there was a span of 6 bases. This CDR3 is CASSLIGEKLFF. In nucleotides, the CDR3 is TGTGCCAGCAGCTTGATTGGCGAAAAACTGTTTTTT.

The chain has TRBV6-1 and TRBJ2-1; no firm D call. Looked up from germline, CDR1 is MNHNS and CDR2 is SASEGT. Trimming took off 9 bases at V and 1 base at J, with 7 bases between the two ends. The CDR3 is made up of 12 amino acids. CDR3 coding DNA: TGTGCCAGTACTCTTTCCTACAATGAGCAGTTCTTC. Translating it yields CASTLSYNEQFF.

The CDR3 reads CASSDAGQYNEQFF. CDR3 nucleotide sequence: TGTGCCAGTAGTGATGCGGGACAGTACAATGAGCAGTTCTTC. This sequence joins TRBV19 and TRBJ2-1; a weak D match, TRBD1 (7 bases). This CDR3 is built from 14 residues. Germline V gives CDR1 LNHDA, CDR2 SQIVND (reference sequence). The V end was cut by 5 bases, the J end by 4 bases, with 12 bases between.

The rearrangement uses TRBV30 and TRBJ2-7; D is unresolved. Trimming shortened V by 3 bases and J by 2 bases, and 8 bases separated the two germline ends. Germline CDR1 GTSNPN, CDR2 SVGIG (reference sequence). The CDR3 covers 12 residues. The CDR3 sequence: CAWRLGPYEQYF. The CDR3 DNA follows: TGTGCCTGGAGACTGGGCCCCTACGAGCAGTACTTC.

In its sample, this clone ranks as medium-sized. The chain carries TRBV4-2 and TRBJ2-1; 13 bases fit TRBD2. Germline V gives CDR1 LGHNA, CDR2 YNFKEQ. This CDR3 contains 17 residues. The V gene end was trimmed by 3 bases and the J gene end by 8 bases; junction bases not matched to a gene: 10. Here the CDR3 reads CASSQELAGGGFDEQFF. The CDR3 nucleotides are TGTGCCAGCAGCCAGGAACTAGCGGGAGGGGGTTTCGATGAGCAGTTCTTC.

This rearrangement joins TRBV10-3 to TRBJ2-7, with TRBD1 matching 10 bases. With 6 bases clipped from V and 6 bases from J, the junction kept 14 bases outside the gene matches. The germline V gene has CDR1 ENHRY and CDR2 SYGVKD. The CDR3 is 16 residues long. CDR3 nucleotide sequence: TGTGCCATCAGCGGAAGGAGGTTGGGACAGGGGCCCGAGCAGTACTTC. This sequence encodes CAISGRRLGQGPEQYF.

Details on this clone: The conserved final phenylalanine or tryptophan is absent from the CDR3, which likely points to a read error. This chain connects TRBV7-2 to TRBJ1-5, with 7 bases that match TRBD1. After removal of 1 base from V and 6 bases from J, the junction contained 6 bases not matched to a gene. This CDR3 is 15 amino acids long. Looked up from germline, CDR1 is SGHTA and CDR2 is FQGNSA. CDR3 region: CASSLGQGYSQPQHV. CDR3 coding DNA: TGTGCCAGCAGCTTAGGACAGGGATATTCTCAGCCCCAGCATGTT.

The chain joins TRBV5-8 to TRBJ1-4; TRBD1 matches at 8 bases. Looked up from germline, CDR1 is SGHTS and CDR2 is YDEGEE. The CDR3 runs to 12 residues. The trim removed 5 bases at V and 16 bases at J, leaving 10 bases unmatched. The DNA of the CDR3 is TGTGCCAGCAGACCCACGACAGGGGTCGGGTTTTTT. It is translated as CASRPTTGVGFF.

The chain uses TRBV6-5 and TRBJ2-1, with 12 bases matching TRBD2. The CDR3 covers 15 residues. With V trimmed by 2 bases and J by 4 bases, 0 bases remained unmatched. In germline, CDR1 is MNHEY, CDR2 SVGAGI. Written as DNA, the CDR3 is TGTGCCAGCAGTTACGGGACTAGCGGGTACAATGAGCAGTTCTTC. Translation: CASSYGTSGYNEQFF.

The gene calls are TRBV7-3 and TRBJ1-4; D might be TRBD1 (6 bases). V lost 8 bases, J lost 5 bases, and 15 bases lay in between. Germline-derived CDR1 and CDR2 are SGHTA and FQGTGA. The CDR3 is made up of 14 amino acids. The chain's CDR3 is CASSPDRANEKLFF. The CDR3 region has the DNA TGTGCCAGCTCACCGGACAGAGCGAATGAAAAACTGTTTTTT.

This clone came up a few times. V gene TRBV2 combines with J gene TRBJ2-5; 7 bases are shared with TRBD2. Trimming removed 11 bases from V and 2 bases from J; junction bases left unmatched: 8. CDR1 and CDR2 from the germline V gene are SNHLY and FYNNEI. The CDR3 is 13 amino acids. In DNA form, the CDR3 reads TGTGCCTGTTGGGGGGGGGATCAAGAGACCCAGTACTTC. Encoded protein: CACWGGDQETQYF.

CDR3 DNA: TGTGCCAGCAGCGTAGGTCTGGCGGAAGAGACCCAGTACTTC. The encoded protein is CASSVGLAEETQYF. The rearrangement links TRBV9 to TRBJ2-5, with D hard to call. V lost 0 bases to trimming and J lost 3 bases, with 9 bases between them. CDR1 is SGDLS, CDR2 YYNGEE, per germline. The CDR3 has 14 amino acids.

The chain employs TRBV5-5 and TRBJ1-1; no clear D gene. This CDR3 is 13 amino acids long. CDR1 and CDR2 from the germline V gene are SGHKS and YYEKEE (reference sequence). The V end lost 0 bases, the J end lost 4 bases, and 7 bases lay between the germline ends. This chain's CDR3 is CASSLVTGTEAFF. The DNA for the CDR3 is TGTGCCAGCAGCTTGGTAACGGGCACTGAAGCTTTCTTT.

The rearrangement joins TRBV7-8 to TRBJ2-7; TRBD2 matches 10 bases. This CDR3 comprises 15 residues. CDR1 and CDR2 (germline): SGHVS, FQNEAQ. V lost 5 bases to trimming and J lost 1 base; unmatched junction nucleotides: 5. The CDR3 DNA follows: TGTGCCAGCAGCCCTGGACTAGCGGTATCCTACGAGCAGTACTTC. Its translation: CASSPGLAVSYEQYF.

V gene TRBV9 combines with J gene TRBJ2-1; possibly TRBD2 for D (5 bases). V was pared by 8 bases and J by 10 bases, with 19 bases between. This CDR3 is built from 13 residues. Germline CDR1 SGDLS, CDR2 YYNGEE. CDR3 sequence reads: CASSLPGSGEQFF. For the CDR3, the DNA is TGTGCCAGTAGCCTCCCGGGGAGTGGGGAGCAGTTCTTC. Combining the CDR3 with reference TRBV9 and TRBJ2-1 gives the whole variable domain DSGVTQTPKHLITATGQRVTLRCSPRSGDLSVYWYQQSLDQGLQFLIQYYNGEERAKGNILERFSAQQFPDLHSELNLSSLELGDSALYFCASSLPGSGEQFFGPGTRLTVL.

DNA of the CDR3: TGTGCCTCGGCAGGGGGTTCAAGTGTCTACGAGCAGTACTTC. Its translation is CASAGGSSVYEQYF. This chain joins TRBV30 and TRBJ2-7, with TRBD1 identical over 7 bases. This CDR3 spans 14 amino acids. CDR1 GTSNPN and CDR2 SVGIG come from the germline V gene (reference sequence). After removal of 7 bases from V and 3 bases from J, the junction contained 12 bases not matched to a gene. Based on the CDR3 plus reference TRBV30 and TRBJ2-7, the full variable domain is SQTIHQWPATLVQPVGSPLSLECTVEGTSNPNLYWYRQAAGRGLQLLFYSVGIGQISSEVPQNLSASRPQDRQFILSSKKLLLSDSGFYLCASAGGSSVYEQYFGPGTRLTVT.

In its sample, this clone was seen a few times. The genes are TRBV5-8 and TRBJ1-4, with D hard to call. Between the trimmed V and J ends, which lost 1 base and 0 bases, there was a span of 10 bases. Germline CDR1 is SGHTS and CDR2 is YDEGEE. The CDR3 totals 16 residues. In DNA form, the CDR3 reads TGTGCCAGCAGCTTGCTAGTTACTGCAACTAATGAAAAACTGTTTTTT. This codes for CASSLLVTATNEKLFF.